This entry lists 19 T cell receptor beta chains sequenced from one sample in a study of T cells after yellow fever vaccination (dated by TCRdb to between 2019 and 2020). The sample's treatment or condition label, in plain terms: live attenuated yellow fever vaccine strain. The method behind the library was 5' RACE. Instrument used: Illumina NovaSeq 6000. The raw public data were reprocessed by TCRdb itself: fastp quality trimming at Q25, MiXCR clonotype calling, in-frame beta chains only. One record per CDR3 amino acid sequence lists the most common genes and DNA. The sample data list 250,000 to 300,000 distinct CDR3 sequences, and approximately 8% of these were observed just once. The ten largest clonotypes hold around 3.5% of the sample. Sequencing was performed on CD4+ T cells sorted from PBMCs, taken 5 days after the yellow fever booster vaccination. The source is a man aged 18 to 30 who received the YFV17D yellow fever vaccine.

The sample holds a few counts of this clonotype. The chain couples TRBV5-6 to TRBJ2-7, with TRBD1 as a possible D gene (5 bases). Germline CDR1 SGHDT, CDR2 YYEEEE. This CDR3 has 13 amino acids. V lost 4 bases and J lost 4, with 12 bases in between. CDR3 sequence reads: CASSKDSGYEQYV. The CDR3 nucleotides read TGTGCCAGCAGCAAAGATTCAGGGTACGAGCAGTACGTC.

This clonotype was seen repeatedly, ten times or more. The rearrangement uses TRBV28 and TRBJ2-7, with D maybe TRBD2 (6 bases). In germline, CDR1 is MDHEN, CDR2 SYDVKM. Trimming removed 3 bases at V and 7 bases at J, with 7 bases between. The CDR3 has 11 amino acids. CDR3 sequence: CASSFGGEQYV. The CDR3 bases are TGTGCCAGCAGTTTTGGAGGGGAGCAGTACGTC.

V usage is TRBV5-1 and J usage is TRBJ1-4, with D maybe TRBD1 (6 bases). CDR1 is SGHRS and CDR2 is YFSETQ in the germline V gene. Trimming removed 5 bases at V and 4 bases at J, with 15 bases between. The CDR3 totals 15 residues. CDR3 bases: TGCGCCAGCAGAAGCCAACAGGGAATTAATGAAAAACTGTTTTTT. This translates into CASRSQQGINEKLFF.

The genes are TRBV6-5 and TRBJ2-7, with 8 positions matching TRBD1. The CDR3 covers 17 residues. Germline V gives CDR1 MNHEY, CDR2 SVGAGI. After removal of 2 bases from V and 0 bases from J, the junction contained 9 bases not matched to a gene. The CDR3 sequence is CASSYHAGTGSSYEQYF. The CDR3 DNA reads TGTGCCAGCAGTTACCACGCCGGGACAGGTAGCTCCTACGAGCAGTACTTC.

The chain carries TRBV11-3 and TRBJ2-4; 10 bases align to TRBD1. Unmatched junction bases numbered 4, after V lost 5 bases and J lost 6 bases. CDR3 length equals 14 residues. From germline, CDR1 is SGHNT and CDR2 YENEEA. Written as DNA, the CDR3 is TGTGCCAGCAGCGGCCGGGACAGGGGAAACATTCAGTACTTC. It codes for CASSGRDRGNIQYF.

The rearrangement uses TRBV6-2 or TRBV6-3 and TRBJ1-6; tentative D call: TRBD1 (5 bases). Germline loops: CDR1 MNHEY, CDR2 SVGEGT. Deletions cut 7 bases from V and 7 bases from J, with 14 bases between. CDR3 length: 14 residues. The CDR3 DNA is TGTGCCAGCACCACGGGGCGGTGGAATTCACCCCTCCACTTT. Residues: CASTTGRWNSPLHF.

The V call is TRBV20-1, the J call TRBJ1-2; D uncertain. CDR1 and CDR2 (germline): DFQATT, SNEGSKA (reference sequence). With 5 bases removed from V and 8 bases from J, the gap between germline ends came to 12 bases. The CDR3 loop spans 11 amino acids. The CDR3 reads CSAADTGGYTF. CDR3 nucleotide sequence: TGCAGTGCTGCTGATACGGGCGGCTACACCTTC.

The CDR3 protein is CSAGPPRDTQYF. Here the CDR3 DNA reads TGCAGCGCCGGGCCCCCCCGAGATACGCAGTATTTT. The chain uses TRBV29-1 and TRBJ2-3; D ambiguous. Germline CDR1 SQVTM, CDR2 ANQGSEA. The CDR3 is 12 amino acids. V lost 7 bases to trimming and J lost 5 bases, with 13 bases between them.

This clonotype was counted at least ten times. The rearrangement links TRBV6-1 to TRBJ1-2; a possible D gene is TRBD1 (5 bases). This CDR3 spans 14 amino acids. Per germline, CDR1 MNHNS and CDR2 SASEGT. Trimming shortened V by 1 base and J by 7 bases, and 13 bases separated the two germline ends. CDR3 nucleotides: TGTGCCAGCAGTGAAGTTCCCGGGGGAGGTGGCTACACCTTC. Its protein product is CASSEVPGGGGYTF.

The chain joins TRBV6-5 to TRBJ2-2; 7 bases are a match to TRBD1. Germline-derived CDR1 and CDR2 are MNHEY and SVGAGI. The CDR3 is 16 residues long. The ends lost 3 bases at V and 6 bases at J; junction bases unmatched: 10. The CDR3 DNA reads as TGTGCCAGCAGTTATCGGTCCGGGACAGCGGCCGGGGAGCTGTTTTTT. Its protein product is CASSYRSGTAAGELFF.

The V gene is TRBV5-8, the J gene TRBJ1-5; D is possibly TRBD1 (6 bases). Germline-derived CDR1 and CDR2 are SGHTS and YDEGEE. The CDR3 has 15 amino acids. Trimming took 2 bases from V and 4 from J, leaving 13 bases between them. Here the CDR3 DNA reads TGTGCCAGCAGCTTCTATAGGGGGTCGAATCAGCCCCAGCATTTT. This codes for CASSFYRGSNQPQHF.

V is TRBV5-1 and J is TRBJ2-3; no clear D. Per the germline V gene, CDR1 is SGHRS and CDR2 is YFSETQ. The length of the CDR3 is 15 residues. Deletions cut 3 bases from V and 0 bases from J, with 11 bases between. The CDR3, as DNA: TGCGCCAGCAGCTCGGCCCAATACAGCACAGATACGCAGTATTTT. Its protein is CASSSAQYSTDTQYF.

The chain links TRBV5-5 to TRBJ1-4, with 7 bases identical to TRBD1. The CDR3 consists of 14 residues. Germline lookup yields CDR1 SGHKS and CDR2 YYEKEE (reference sequence). Trimming at V came to 3 bases and at J to 5 bases, leaving 4 bases not matched to a gene. CDR3 protein: CASSYPDRNEKLFF. In DNA form, the CDR3 reads TGTGCCAGCAGCTACCCGGACAGGAATGAAAAACTGTTTTTT.

The gene calls are TRBV20-1 and TRBJ2-3, with TRBD2 as a possible D gene (6 bases). Germline CDR1 and CDR2: DFQATT and SNEGSKA (reference sequence). The CDR3 is made up of 16 amino acids. The germline V and J ends were trimmed by 5 bases and 2 bases, with 20 bases remaining between them. The CDR3 nucleotides are TGCAGTGCTCGGGACTGGGTGGCGGTGTTCACAGATACGCAGTATTTT. Amino acid sequence: CSARDWVAVFTDTQYF.

This clonotype showed up just a few times. The rearrangement links TRBV20-1 to TRBJ2-7, with D possibly being TRBD2 (7 bases). Germline V gives CDR1 DFQATT, CDR2 SNEGSKA (reference sequence). The CDR3 sequence is 13 residues long. The CDR3 reads CSAEGGPGYEQYF. Written as DNA, the CDR3 is TGCAGCGCGGAGGGGGGGCCGGGCTACGAGCAGTACTTC.

The rearrangement uses TRBV4-2 and TRBJ1-2; D is unresolved. Trimming left V 0 bases short and J 4 bases short, with 12 bases between. This CDR3 spans 15 amino acids. The germline V gene encodes CDR1 LGHNA and CDR2 YNFKEQ. The CDR3 sequence: CASSQEARPLYGYTF. The CDR3, as DNA: TGTGCCAGCAGCCAAGAGGCCAGGCCACTCTATGGCTACACCTTC.

The genes are TRBV7-3 and TRBJ2-3, with D maybe TRBD1 (5 bases). Germline CDR1 and CDR2: SGHTA and FQGTGA. The CDR3 runs 17 residues. Trimming stripped 2 bases from V and 0 bases from J, with 15 bases between. CDR3 in amino acids: CASSLYSHRKSTDTQYF. CDR3 sequence (DNA): TGTGCCAGCAGCTTATATTCCCACAGGAAAAGCACAGATACGCAGTATTTT. The variable domain in full, with the rest retrieved from reference TRBV7-3 and TRBJ2-3, is GAGVSQTPSNKVTEKGKYVELRCDPISGHTALYWYRQSLGQGPEFLIYFQGTGAADDSGLPNDRFFAVRPEGSVSTLKIQRTERGDSAVYLCASSLYSHRKSTDTQYFGPGTRLTVL.

This clonotype has a handful of counts. This sequence joins TRBV12-3 or TRBV12-4 and TRBJ2-5; maybe TRBD1 (5 bases). This CDR3 has 13 amino acids. The V gene lost 3 bases and the J gene lost 3 bases, with 8 bases spanning the gap. CDR3 DNA sequence: TGTGCCAGCAGTTTTGGGGCAGAAGAGACCCAGTACTTC. It specifies CASSFGAEETQYF.

This clonotype was recorded many times. V usage is TRBV10-2 and J usage is TRBJ2-1; 11 nucleotides align to TRBD2. Trimming removed 6 bases from V and 6 bases from J; junction bases left unmatched: 4. This CDR3 has 14 residues. Germline loops: CDR1 WSHSY, CDR2 SAAADI. CDR3 region: CASSPGLAVNEQFF. CDR3 in DNA: TGCGCCAGCAGCCCGGGACTAGCGGTCAATGAGCAGTTCTTC.